This T cell receptor (beta chain) was recovered during a study of radiotherapy plus CTLA-4 blockade in lung cancer. Clones were sequenced by immunoSEQ multiplex PCR, and TCRdb holds only the in-frame ones, with some missing. The sample includes 90,000 or so clones, under 90% of them seen just once. Concerning this clone itself: What it recognizes is unknown.

Germline V gives CDR1 MRHNA, CDR2 SNTAGT. V was pared by 0 bases and J by 2 bases, with 1 base of the junction left unmatched. The CDR3 has 16 residues. CTLA-4 blockade with ipilimumab, together with focal radiation, was given to patients with chemo-refractory metastatic non-small-cell lung cancer. Study-level findings and limits: In blood, TCR clones derived from the tumor expanded after radiotherapy plus ipilimumab. Reported findings show early blood T cell clone dynamics, with interferon-beta, best predicted response.

The receptor's source is a human donor with non-small cell lung cancer who had stable disease on radiotherapy plus ipilimumab. The sample in question was peripheral blood, obtained from a patient treated with radiotherapy plus ipilimumab. The gene calls are TRBV6-4 and TRBJ2-3; 11 nucleotides align to TRBD2. The CDR3 protein is CASSDSSGGATDTQYF. The CDR3 DNA reads TGTGCCAGCAGTGACTCTAGCGGGGGGGCCACAGATACGCAGTATTTT.